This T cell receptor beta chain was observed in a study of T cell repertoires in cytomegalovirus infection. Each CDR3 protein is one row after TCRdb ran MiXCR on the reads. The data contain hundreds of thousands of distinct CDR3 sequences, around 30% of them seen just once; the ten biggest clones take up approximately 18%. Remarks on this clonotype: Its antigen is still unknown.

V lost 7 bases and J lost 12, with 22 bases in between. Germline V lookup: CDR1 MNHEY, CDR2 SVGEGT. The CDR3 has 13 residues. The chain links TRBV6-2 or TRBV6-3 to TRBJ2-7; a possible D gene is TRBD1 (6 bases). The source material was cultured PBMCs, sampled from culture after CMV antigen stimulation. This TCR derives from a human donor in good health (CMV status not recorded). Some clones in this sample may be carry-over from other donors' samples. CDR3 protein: CASTARDTSLRYF. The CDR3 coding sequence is TGTGCCAGCACCGCAAGGGACACGAGTCTTCGGTACTTC.